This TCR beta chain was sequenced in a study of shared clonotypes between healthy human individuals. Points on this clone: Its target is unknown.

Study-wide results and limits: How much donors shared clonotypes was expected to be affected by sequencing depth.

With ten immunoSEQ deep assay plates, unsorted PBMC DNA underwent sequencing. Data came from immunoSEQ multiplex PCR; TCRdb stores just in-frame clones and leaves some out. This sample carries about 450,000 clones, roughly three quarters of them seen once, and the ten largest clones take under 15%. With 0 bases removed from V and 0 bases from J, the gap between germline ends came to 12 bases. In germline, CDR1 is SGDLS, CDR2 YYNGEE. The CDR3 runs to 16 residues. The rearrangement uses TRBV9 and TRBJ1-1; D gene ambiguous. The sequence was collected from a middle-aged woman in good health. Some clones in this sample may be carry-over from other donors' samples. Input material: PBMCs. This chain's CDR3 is CASSVGVARMNTEAFF. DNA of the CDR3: TGTGCCAGCAGCGTAGGGGTGGCCAGGATGAACACTGAAGCTTTCTTT.